This entry lists 4 T cell receptor beta chains sequenced from one sample in a study of cytomegalovirus exposure and HLA in healthy donors. Vbeta (60) and Jbeta (13) primers were used in the PCR. TCRdb's table, derived via immunoSEQ multiplex PCR, lists solely in-frame clones and lacks some. Of 110,000 to 150,000 clones in the sample, roughly three quarters were seen once. The sample taken for sequencing was PBMCs. These receptors came from a female donor in good health and CMV-seronegative.

This chain joins TRBV10-3 and TRBJ2-7, with 9 bases lining up with TRBD2. The germline gives CDR1 ENHRY, CDR2 SYGVKD. The trim removed 10 bases at V and 7 bases at J, leaving 11 bases unmatched. The CDR3 has 13 amino acids. The CDR3 sequence: CATSGREGGEQYF. The CDR3 DNA is TGTGCCACGTCCGGGCGGGAGGGCGGAGAGCAGTACTTC.

A note on this clone: Within the sample, other DNA sequences also encode this same CDR3. V and J are TRBV2 and TRBJ1-5; D not resolved. CDR1 SNHLY and CDR2 FYNNEI come from the germline V gene. The V gene lost 6 bases and the J gene lost 0 bases, with 9 bases spanning the gap. The CDR3 is 14 amino acids. The CDR3 spells CASSRDFSNQPQHF. The CDR3 DNA is TGTGCCAGCAGCCGGGATTTTAGCAATCAGCCCCAGCATTTT.

The chain combines TRBV5-1 with TRBJ2-1; the match to TRBD2 covers 10 bases. This CDR3 region has 16 residues. Trimming at V came to 4 bases and at J to 3 bases, leaving 7 bases not matched to a gene. The V gene's germline CDR1 is SGHRS and CDR2 YFSETQ. CDR3 loop: CASSTKTSGNYNEQFF. The DNA of the CDR3 is TGCGCCAGCAGCACGAAAACTAGCGGGAACTACAATGAGCAGTTCTTC. Complete variable domain (other parts from reference TRBV5-1 and TRBJ2-1): KAGVTQTPRYLIKTRGQQVTLSCSPISGHRSVSWYQQTPGQGLQFLFEYFSETQRNKGNFPGRFSGRQFSNSRSEMNVSTLELGDSALYLCASSTKTSGNYNEQFFGPGTRLTVL.

V usage is TRBV7-3 and J usage is TRBJ2-1; 10 bases map to TRBD1. CDR1 is SGHTA and CDR2 is FQGTGA in the germline V gene. The V and J ends lost 5 bases and 6 bases, in that order; junction bases with no gene match: 4. CDR3 length: 14 residues. The CDR3 is CASSMTGGLNEQFF. The CDR3, as DNA: TGTGCCAGCAGCATGACAGGGGGCCTCAATGAGCAGTTCTTC.